These T cell receptor beta chains were read from a single sample in a study of shared clonotypes between healthy human individuals. Assay used: immunoSEQ multiplex PCR; TCRdb lists only in-frame clones, some missing. This sample yields roughly 2.2 million clones, of which around 90% are seen a single time; approximately 0.41% belongs to the top ten. The sequenced sample was naive CD4+ T cells from PBMCs. These receptors all stem from a man aged 18 to 35 in good health. Some clones in this sample may be carry-over from other donors' samples. CDR3s include the opening cysteine and the closing phenylalanine or tryptophan. Each record gives: J gene, V gene, clone size, D gene, CDR3 DNA, CDR3 protein. The D gene is left open where the match is weak. The size of a clone is reported for some rows only, either as once, few or many, or as a class for expanded clones.

TRBJ1-2	TRBV7-2	-	TRBD1	TGTGCCGGGAGACAGGGGGCTTCCTATGGCTACACCTTC	CAGRQGASYGYTF
TRBJ2-7	TRBV28	-	TRBD1	TGTGCCAGCAATTATCTGGACAGGGGCAACGAGCAGTACTTC	CASNYLDRGNEQYF
TRBJ1-3	TRBV28	few	-	TGTGCCAGCAGTTTATCGCAGGGGTACTCTGGAAACACCATATATTTT	CASSLSQGYSGNTIYF
TRBJ1-5	TRBV10-1	-	-	TGCGCCAGCAGTGAGTCAAAGGGTCAGCCCCAGCATTTT	CASSESKGQPQHF
TRBJ2-7	TRBV12-5	-	-	TGTGCTAGTGCCCTTGGTCCCTCGGGTGGAAGCTACGAGCAGTACTTC	CASALGPSGGSYEQYF
TRBJ1-2	TRBV7-2	-	-	TGTGCCAGCAGCACAAAGCCCGGCTATGGCTACACCTTC	CASSTKPGYGYTF
TRBJ1-4	TRBV5-1	-	TRBD1	TGCGCCAGCAGCTGGGAGGGACAGGGTATTGAAAAACTGTTTTTT	CASSWEGQGIEKLFF
TRBJ2-2	TRBV2	-	-	TGTGCCAGCAGAAGACAGATGAACACCGGGGAGCTGTTTTTT	CASRRQMNTGELFF
TRBJ1-1	TRBV20-1	-	-	TGCATAGGGCAGGGCACTGAAGCTTTCTTT	CIGQGTEAFF
TRBJ2-3	TRBV5-1	-	TRBD1	TGCGCCAGCAGCTTGGGGGACAGTACTAGCACAGATACGCAGTATTTT	CASSLGDSTSTDTQYF
TRBJ2-7	TRBV6-5	-	TRBD1	TGTGCCAGCAGTTACTCGATGGACAGGAGCTCCTACGAGCAGTACTTC	CASSYSMDRSSYEQYF
TRBJ2-7	TRBV5-4	once	-	TGTGCCAGCAGCGGACCTAGCGCCTCCAACTACGAGCAGTACTTC	CASSGPSASNYEQYF
TRBJ1-2	TRBV19	-	-	TGTGCCAGTAGTATATTATGGGGGCAGGATGGCTACACCTTC	CASSILWGQDGYTF
TRBJ2-1	TRBV12-5	-	-	TGTGCTAGTGGTTTGGATGTTAATCGGCAGTTCTTC	CASGLDVNRQFF
TRBJ2-3	TRBV28	-	-	TGTGCCAGCACTCCCCCCCGGGGGGCGGGCACAGATACGCAGTATTTT	CASTPPRGAGTDTQYF